Listed here are 16 T cell receptor beta chains from one sample, sequenced in a study of T cell responses to AZD1222 COVID-19 vaccine. The method was immunoSEQ multiplex PCR; TCRdb's version includes in-frame clones alone and lacks a portion of them. The sample includes some 130,000 clones, approximately 88% of them seen just once. The sample here was peripheral blood, taken on day 0 of AZD1222 vaccination. The receptors come from an adult in good health.

The rearrangement joins TRBV7-9 to TRBJ1-5; TRBD1 is a possible D gene (5 bases). The CDR3 runs to 16 residues. Trimming shortened V by 4 bases and J by 0 bases, and 13 bases separated the two germline ends. From germline, CDR1 is SEHNR and CDR2 FQNEAQ (reference sequence). The CDR3 reads CASSSDDRYSNQPQHF. The CDR3 bases are TGTGCCAGCAGCTCCGACGACAGATATAGCAATCAGCCCCAGCATTTT.

The chain combines TRBV4-1 with TRBJ2-1; D might be TRBD2 (6 bases). V gave up 10 bases and J gave up 1 base, with 11 bases separating them. Germline CDR1 MGHRA, CDR2 YSYEKL. The CDR3 loop spans 13 amino acids. The CDR3 reads CATLGGSYNEQFF. The CDR3 DNA reads TGCGCCACCCTCGGAGGGTCCTACAATGAGCAGTTCTTC.

The chain recombines TRBV28 with TRBJ1-5; TRBD1 matches at 9 bases. Germline CDR1 reads MDHEN; CDR2 reads SYDVKM. This CDR3 is built from 19 residues. J was trimmed by 2 bases and V by 2 bases; bases with no gene match: 13. This chain's CDR3 is CASSLSLGQGLLGNQPQHF. CDR3 DNA sequence: TGTGCCAGCAGTTTAAGTCTTGGACAGGGGTTGTTGGGCAATCAGCCCCAGCATTTT.

This chain connects TRBV14 to TRBJ2-6; D not resolved. The CDR3 has 16 amino acids. In germline, CDR1 is SGHDN, CDR2 FVKESK. V was shortened by 6 bases and J by 1 base, with 13 bases between the two germline ends. The CDR3 DNA reads TGTGCCAGCAGTCGTAACTCCCCTTCTGGGGCCAACGTCCTGACTTTC. It codes for CASSRNSPSGANVLTF.

The chain carries TRBV19 and TRBJ1-5; 8 nucleotides line up with TRBD1. Germline V gene sequence: CDR1 LNHDA, CDR2 SQIVND (reference sequence). The CDR3 runs to 15 residues. V shed 4 bases and J 4 bases; nucleotides not matched to a gene: 6. CDR3 coding DNA: TGTGCCAGTAGTACGAGGACAGGGATAAATCAGCCCCAGCATTTT. Translated: CASSTRTGINQPQHF.

This clone was seen a few times. This chain links TRBV6-2 or TRBV6-3 with TRBJ1-1, with D hard to call. The V and J ends lost 4 bases and 1 base respectively, with 4 bases between them. In germline, CDR1 is MNHEY, CDR2 SVGEGT. CDR3 length: 12 residues. The CDR3 DNA reads as TGTGCCAGCAGTTTCCGGAACACTGAAGCTTTCTTT. Translating gives CASSFRNTEAFF.

The rearrangement uses TRBV2 and TRBJ1-1; no clear D gene. The CDR3 length is 11 residues. Germline V gene sequence: CDR1 SNHLY, CDR2 FYNNEI. V lost 9 bases and J lost 1, with 6 bases in between. The CDR3 DNA follows: TGTGCCAGTACGGAGAACACTGAAGCTTTCTTT. The encoded protein is CASTENTEAFF. The whole variable domain, filled in from reference TRBV2 and TRBJ1-1, reads EPEVTQTPSHQVTQMGQEVILRCVPISNHLYFYWYRQILGQKVEFLVSFYNNEISEKSEIFDDQFSVERPDGSNFTLKIRSTKLEDSAMYFCASTENTEAFFGQGTRLTVV.

J is TRBJ2-1 and V is TRBV19; D possibly corresponds to TRBD2 (7 bases). The V gene lost 4 bases and the J gene lost 5 bases, with 21 bases spanning the gap. The CDR3 loop spans 17 amino acids. The germline gives CDR1 LNHDA, CDR2 SQIVND (reference sequence). The CDR3 reads CASSTGLGGAQNNEQFF. CDR3 sequence (DNA): TGTGCCAGTAGTACCGGGTTAGGGGGGGCCCAAAACAATGAGCAGTTCTTC. The full variable domain, in which reference TRBV19 and TRBJ2-1 provide the parts outside the CDR3, is DGGITQSPKYLFRKEGQNVTLSCEQNLNHDAMYWYRQDPGQGLRLIYYSQIVNDFQKGDIAEGYSVSREKKESFPLTVTSAQKNPTAFYLCASSTGLGGAQNNEQFFGPGTRLTVL.

This clone came up once. The CDR3, as DNA: TGTGCCAGTAGTATGGGCCCGAACGGGGAGACTGAAGCTTTCTTT. It specifies CASSMGPNGETEAFF. The V and J genes are TRBV19 and TRBJ1-1; no reliable D call. This CDR3 contains 15 residues. The V end lost 3 bases, the J end lost 5 bases, and 16 bases lay between the germline ends. The germline V gene has CDR1 LNHDA and CDR2 SQIVND (reference sequence).

CDR3 residues: CASKTDRDNSPLHF. As DNA, the CDR3 is TGTGCCAGCAAAACGGACAGAGATAATTCACCCCTCCACTTT. This chain links TRBV27 with TRBJ1-6; D may be TRBD1 (6 bases). The CDR3 loop spans 14 amino acids. From germline, CDR1 is MNHEY and CDR2 SMNVEV (reference sequence). Trimming shortened V by 7 bases and J by 5 bases, and 12 bases separated the two germline ends.

The chain combines TRBV27 with TRBJ1-5, with a tentative D call TRBD1 (5 bases). Per germline, CDR1 MNHEY and CDR2 SMNVEV (reference sequence). The CDR3 is made up of 13 amino acids. The V and J ends lost 3 bases and 6 bases respectively, with 9 bases between them. The CDR3 sequence is CASSFGRGQPQHF. DNA for the CDR3: TGTGCCAGCAGTTTTGGTAGGGGTCAGCCCCAGCATTTT.

The chain has TRBV30 and TRBJ2-2, with TRBD2 matching 7 bases. The junction had 0 bases not matched to a gene; V was cut back by 2 bases and J by 6 bases. There are 12 residues in the CDR3. CDR1 is GTSNPN, CDR2 SVGIG, per germline (reference sequence). DNA for the CDR3: TGTGCCTGGAGTCGGGGGGCCGGGGAGCTGTTTTTT. Its protein product is CAWSRGAGELFF.

This clone has only a few counts. The rearrangement uses TRBV11-1 and TRBJ1-1; D gene unclear. The length of the CDR3 is 13 residues. Trimming stripped 5 bases from V and 2 bases from J, with 9 bases between. CDR1 is SGHAT and CDR2 is FQDESV in the germline V gene (reference sequence). The CDR3, as DNA: TGTGCCAGCAGCCTCGACGCTAACACTGAAGCTTTCTTT. Amino acids: CASSLDANTEAFF.

The chain recombines TRBV10-2 with TRBJ1-5; tentatively, D is TRBD1 (5 bases). The germline CDR1 and CDR2 sequences are WSHSY and SAAADI. V was pared by 7 bases and J by 4 bases, with 11 bases between. This CDR3 contains 13 residues. The CDR3 region is CASTPGINQPQHF. The CDR3 DNA sequence: TGCGCCAGCACGCCAGGGATAAATCAGCCCCAGCATTTT.

This chain joins TRBV19 and TRBJ1-2; 10 nucleotides agree with TRBD1. The junction had 8 bases not matched to a gene; V was cut back by 7 bases and J by 6 bases. From germline, CDR1 is LNHDA and CDR2 SQIVND (reference sequence). The CDR3 runs to 14 residues. CDR3 sequence (DNA): TGTGCCAGTACCCCGGGACAGGGGATGAATGGCTACACCTTC. Encoded protein: CASTPGQGMNGYTF.

This chain uses TRBV27 with TRBJ2-7; 8 bases agree with TRBD1. The CDR3 totals 15 residues. V shed 4 bases and J 2 bases; nucleotides not matched to a gene: 7. The V gene's germline CDR1 is MNHEY and CDR2 SMNVEV (reference sequence). CDR3 sequence: CASSSPGQATYEQYF. CDR3 in DNA: TGTGCCAGCAGTTCACCGGGACAGGCGACCTACGAGCAGTACTTC.